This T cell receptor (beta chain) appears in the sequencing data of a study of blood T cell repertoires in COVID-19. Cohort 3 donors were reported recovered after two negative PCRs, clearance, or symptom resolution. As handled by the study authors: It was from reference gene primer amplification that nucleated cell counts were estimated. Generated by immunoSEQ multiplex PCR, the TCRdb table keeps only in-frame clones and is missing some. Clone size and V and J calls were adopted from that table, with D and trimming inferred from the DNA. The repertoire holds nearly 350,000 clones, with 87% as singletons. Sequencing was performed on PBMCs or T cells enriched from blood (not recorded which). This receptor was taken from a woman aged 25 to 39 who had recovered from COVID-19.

In DNA form, the CDR3 reads TGCGCCAGCAGCCCGGGACAGGGAGGCTATGGCTACACCTTC. Protein product: CASSPGQGGYGYTF. The chain has TRBV5-1 and TRBJ1-2; TRBD1 agrees at 9 bases. CDR1 and CDR2 (germline): SGHRS, YFSETQ. The junction had 5 bases not matched to a gene; V was cut back by 4 bases and J by 4 bases. The CDR3 loop spans 14 amino acids.